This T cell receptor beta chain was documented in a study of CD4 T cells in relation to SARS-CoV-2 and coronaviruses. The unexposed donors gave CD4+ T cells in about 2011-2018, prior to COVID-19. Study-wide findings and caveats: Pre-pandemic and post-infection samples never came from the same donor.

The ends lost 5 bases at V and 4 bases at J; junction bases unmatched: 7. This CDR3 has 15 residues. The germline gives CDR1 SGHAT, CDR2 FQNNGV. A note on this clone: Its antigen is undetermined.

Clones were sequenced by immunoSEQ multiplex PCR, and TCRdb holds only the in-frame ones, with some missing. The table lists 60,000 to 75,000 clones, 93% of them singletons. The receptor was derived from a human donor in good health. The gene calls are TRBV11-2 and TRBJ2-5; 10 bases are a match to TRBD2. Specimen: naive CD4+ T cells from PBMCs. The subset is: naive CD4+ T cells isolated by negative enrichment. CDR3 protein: CASSPGTSGAETQYF. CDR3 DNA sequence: TGTGCCAGCAGCCCCGGAACTAGCGGGGCAGAGACCCAGTACTTC.